The subject of this entry is one TCR beta chain. The CDR3 runs 13 residues. Germline assignment: CDR1 LNHDA and CDR2 SQIVND (reference sequence). Between the trimmed V and J ends, which lost 5 bases and 8 bases, there was a span of 15 bases. This sample is drawn from a study of OX40 agonist ivuxolimab in advanced cancers. Produced via immunoSEQ multiplex PCR; TCRdb's table is partial and in-frame only. The table has approximately 98,000 clones, 80% to 95% seen once; the top ten hold over 0.6%. This TCR derives from an adult with an advanced solid tumor such as melanoma, head and neck, liver or kidney cancer. Sequencing used CD4+ or CD8+ T cells sorted from blood, obtained in a trial of the OX40 agonist ivuxolimab. The genes are TRBV19 and TRBJ1-2, with D hard to call. The CDR3 region has the DNA TGTGCCAGTAGTCACCGGGCCCAGAACGGCTACACCTTC. Translated: CASSHRAQNGYTF.